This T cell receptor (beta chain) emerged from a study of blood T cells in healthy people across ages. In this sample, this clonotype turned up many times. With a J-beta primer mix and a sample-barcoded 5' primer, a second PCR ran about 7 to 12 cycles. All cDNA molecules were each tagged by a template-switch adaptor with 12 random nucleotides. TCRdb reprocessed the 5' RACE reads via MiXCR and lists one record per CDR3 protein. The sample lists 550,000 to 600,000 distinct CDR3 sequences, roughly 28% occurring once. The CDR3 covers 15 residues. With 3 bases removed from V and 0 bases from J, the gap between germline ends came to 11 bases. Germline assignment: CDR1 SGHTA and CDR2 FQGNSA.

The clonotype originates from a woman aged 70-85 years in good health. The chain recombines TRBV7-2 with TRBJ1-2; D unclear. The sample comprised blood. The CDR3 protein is CASSFRTSSNYGYTF. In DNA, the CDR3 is TGTGCCAGCAGCTTCCGGACGAGCTCTAACTATGGCTACACCTTC.